The entry that follows covers one T cell receptor beta chain sequence. What it binds is unknown. This record belongs to a study of shared clonotypes between healthy human individuals. Study information: Donor composition was a couple of women and three men, aged 18 to 49. Study outcomes and limitations: Sorted-subset samples were not fully sequenced, rarefaction indicated. On the whole, naive subsets had larger estimated richness than memory subsets had.

Germline V gene lookup returns CDR1 MNHEY and CDR2 SMNVEV (reference sequence). The V and J ends lost 8 bases and 6 bases respectively, with 9 bases between them. The length of the CDR3 is 11 residues. Only in-frame clones appear in the TCRdb table, and some are missing; sequencing was by immunoSEQ multiplex PCR. The table lists around 2,000,000 clones, about 94% of them singletons. Naive CD8 cells lacked CD45RO, underwent positive selection for CCR7 and left out terminally differentiated effector memory CD45RA+ cells. Donors, without exception, were Caucasian adults residing in Nashville, Tennessee.

The rearrangement uses TRBV27 and TRBJ2-3, with D possibly matching TRBD2 (5 bases). The material sequenced was naive CD8+ T cells sorted from blood. This clonotype was obtained from a man aged 18 to 29 in good health. CDR3 residues: CASRRSDTQYF. In nucleotides, the CDR3 is TGTGCCAGCCGGAGGTCGGATACGCAGTATTTT.